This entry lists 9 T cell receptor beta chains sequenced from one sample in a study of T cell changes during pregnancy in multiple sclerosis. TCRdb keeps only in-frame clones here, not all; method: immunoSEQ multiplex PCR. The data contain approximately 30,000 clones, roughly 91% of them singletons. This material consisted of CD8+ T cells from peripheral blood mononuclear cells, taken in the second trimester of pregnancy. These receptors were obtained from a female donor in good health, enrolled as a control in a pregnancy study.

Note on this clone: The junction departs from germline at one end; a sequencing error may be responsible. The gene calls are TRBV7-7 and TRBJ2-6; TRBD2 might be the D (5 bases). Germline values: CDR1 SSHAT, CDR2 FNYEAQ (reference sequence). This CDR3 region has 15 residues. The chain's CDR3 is CASSPAGPGANVLTF. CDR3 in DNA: TGTGCTAGCAGCCCCGCGGGTCCCGGGGCCAACGTCCTGACTTTC.

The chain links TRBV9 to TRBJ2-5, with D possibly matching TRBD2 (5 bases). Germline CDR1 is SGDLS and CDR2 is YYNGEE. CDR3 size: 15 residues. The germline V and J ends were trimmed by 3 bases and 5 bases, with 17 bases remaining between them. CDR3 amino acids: CASSGTALPGETQYF. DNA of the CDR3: TGTGCCAGCAGCGGGACGGCTCTCCCGGGGGAGACCCAGTACTTC.

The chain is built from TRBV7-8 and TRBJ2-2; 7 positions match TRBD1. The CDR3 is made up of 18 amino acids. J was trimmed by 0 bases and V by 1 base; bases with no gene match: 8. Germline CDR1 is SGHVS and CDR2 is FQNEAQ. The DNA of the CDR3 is TGTGCCAGCAGCTTAGTCTTTCGAGGGGGCCCGAACACCGGGGAGCTGTTTTTT. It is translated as CASSLVFRGGPNTGELFF.

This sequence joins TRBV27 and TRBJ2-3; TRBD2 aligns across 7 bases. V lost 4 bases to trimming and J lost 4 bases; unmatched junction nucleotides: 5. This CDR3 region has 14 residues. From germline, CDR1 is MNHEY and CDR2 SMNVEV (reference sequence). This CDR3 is CASSSPTSPDTQYF. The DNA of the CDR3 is TGTGCCAGCAGTTCACCGACTAGCCCAGATACGCAGTATTTT.

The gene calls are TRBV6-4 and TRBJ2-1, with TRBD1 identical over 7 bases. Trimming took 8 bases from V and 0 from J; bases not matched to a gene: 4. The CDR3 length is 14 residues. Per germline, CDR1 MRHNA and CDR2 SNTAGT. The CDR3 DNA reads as TGTGCCAGCTTTGCAGGGGGCTCCTACAATGAGCAGTTCTTC. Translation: CASFAGGSYNEQFF.

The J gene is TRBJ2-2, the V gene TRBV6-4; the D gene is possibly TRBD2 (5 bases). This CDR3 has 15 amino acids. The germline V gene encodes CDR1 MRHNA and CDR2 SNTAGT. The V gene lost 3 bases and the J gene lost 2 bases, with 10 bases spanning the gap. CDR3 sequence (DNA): TGTGCCAGCAGTGAGGGAGCTACCAACACCGGGGAGCTGTTTTTT. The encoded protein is CASSEGATNTGELFF.

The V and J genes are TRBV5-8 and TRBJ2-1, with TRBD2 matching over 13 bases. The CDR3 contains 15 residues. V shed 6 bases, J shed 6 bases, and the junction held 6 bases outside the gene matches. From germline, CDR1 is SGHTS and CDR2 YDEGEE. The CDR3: CASTSLAGGSNEQFF. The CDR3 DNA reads TGTGCCAGCACTTCACTAGCGGGGGGGAGCAATGAGCAGTTCTTC.

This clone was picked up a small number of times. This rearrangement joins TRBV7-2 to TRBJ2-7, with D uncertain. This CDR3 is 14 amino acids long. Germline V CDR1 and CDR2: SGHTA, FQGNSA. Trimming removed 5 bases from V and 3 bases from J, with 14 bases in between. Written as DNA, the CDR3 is TGTGCCAGCAGCCTCCTAATCGGAGACTACGAGCAGTACTTC. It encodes CASSLLIGDYEQYF.

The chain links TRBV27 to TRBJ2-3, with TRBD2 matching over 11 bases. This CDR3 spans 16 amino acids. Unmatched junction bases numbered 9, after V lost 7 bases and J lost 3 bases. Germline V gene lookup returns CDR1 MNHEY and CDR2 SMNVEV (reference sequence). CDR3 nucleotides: TGTGCCAGCAAGGGGGCTAGCGGGGGGCAAACAGATACGCAGTATTTT. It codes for CASKGASGGQTDTQYF.